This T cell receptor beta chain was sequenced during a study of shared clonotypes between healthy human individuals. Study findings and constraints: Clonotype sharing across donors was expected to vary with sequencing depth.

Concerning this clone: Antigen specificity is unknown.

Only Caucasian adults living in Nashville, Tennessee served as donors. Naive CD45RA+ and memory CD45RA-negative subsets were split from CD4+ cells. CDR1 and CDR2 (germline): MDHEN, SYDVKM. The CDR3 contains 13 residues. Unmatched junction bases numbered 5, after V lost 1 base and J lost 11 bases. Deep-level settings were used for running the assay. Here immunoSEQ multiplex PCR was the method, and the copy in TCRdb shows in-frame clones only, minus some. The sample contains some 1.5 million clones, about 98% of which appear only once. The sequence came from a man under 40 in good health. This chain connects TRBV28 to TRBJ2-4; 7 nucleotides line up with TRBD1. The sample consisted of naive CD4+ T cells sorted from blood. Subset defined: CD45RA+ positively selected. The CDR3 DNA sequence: TGTGCCAGCAGTTTATCCAGACAGGGCTTTCAGTACTTC. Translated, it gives CASSLSRQGFQYF.